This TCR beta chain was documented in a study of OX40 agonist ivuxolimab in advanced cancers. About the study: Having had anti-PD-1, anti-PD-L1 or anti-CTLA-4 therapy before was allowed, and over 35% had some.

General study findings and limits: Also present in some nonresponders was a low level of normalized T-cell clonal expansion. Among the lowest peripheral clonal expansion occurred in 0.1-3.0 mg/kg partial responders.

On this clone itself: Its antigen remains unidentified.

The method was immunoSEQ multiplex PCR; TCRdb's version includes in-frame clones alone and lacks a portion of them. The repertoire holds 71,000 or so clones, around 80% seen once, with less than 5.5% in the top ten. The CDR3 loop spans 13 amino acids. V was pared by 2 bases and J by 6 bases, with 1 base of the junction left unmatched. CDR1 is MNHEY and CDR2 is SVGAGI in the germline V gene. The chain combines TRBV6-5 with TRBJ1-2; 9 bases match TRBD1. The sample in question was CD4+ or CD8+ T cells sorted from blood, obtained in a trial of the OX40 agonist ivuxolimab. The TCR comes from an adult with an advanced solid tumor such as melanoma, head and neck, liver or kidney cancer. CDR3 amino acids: CASSYNRGHGYTF. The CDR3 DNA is TGTGCCAGCAGTTACAACAGGGGGCATGGCTACACCTTC.